These 13 T cell receptor beta chains were sequenced from one sample in a study of HIV-infected patients and healthy controls. Alpha and beta constant-region primers primed reverse transcription of about 500 ng RNA. Using multiplexing indices, alpha and beta chain libraries were generated apart by chain-specific third strand synthesis. TCRdb called the 5' RACE reads again in MiXCR, with one record for every CDR3 protein. The sample shows approximately 17,000 distinct CDR3 sequences, roughly a tenth of them seen only once. The repertoire came from unfractionated whole blood and reflected all unsorted peripheral T cells. Sequencing was done on a sample of blood. The origin of the receptors is an adult in good health.

This clonotype has at least ten counts. The CDR3 spells CAWGRRTRETQYF. CDR3 bases: TGTGCCTGGGGTCGGAGAACAAGGGAGACCCAGTACTTC. J is TRBJ2-5 and V is TRBV30; D is undetermined. The CDR3 extends over 13 amino acids. The ends were cut back, 5 bases at V and 5 bases at J, with 15 bases in the middle. Looked up from germline, CDR1 is GTSNPN and CDR2 is SVGIG (reference sequence). Complete variable domain (other parts from reference TRBV30 and TRBJ2-5): SQTIHQWPATLVQPVGSPLSLECTVEGTSNPNLYWYRQAAGRGLQLLFYSVGIGQISSEVPQNLSASRPQDRQFILSSKKLLLSDSGFYLCAWGRRTRETQYFGPGTRLLVL.

The gene calls are TRBV24-1 and TRBJ2-5, with a weak D call TRBD1 (7 bases). CDR3 length: 15 residues. The V and J ends lost 3 bases and 7 bases respectively, with 17 bases between them. CDR1 is KGHDR, CDR2 SFDVKD, per germline. CDR3 protein: CATSDTTGRPGTQYF. CDR3 nucleotides: TGTGCCACCAGTGATACGACAGGGAGGCCTGGGACCCAGTACTTC.

Comments on this clonotype: A read error may be the cause here, since a much bigger clone is one base away. This sequence joins TRBV29-1 and TRBJ2-1; the D is unclear. The CDR3 extends over 11 amino acids. Germline CDR1 is SQVTM and CDR2 is ANQGSEA. V lost 7 bases, J lost 3 bases, and 7 bases lay in between. The CDR3 DNA follows: TGCAGCGCCCTTCTCTACAATGAGCAGTTCTTC. Encoded protein: CSALLYNEQFF.

The V and J genes are TRBV5-1 and TRBJ2-3; 10 positions agree with TRBD1. The V and J ends lost 2 bases and 4 bases, in that order; junction bases with no gene match: 1. Germline CDR1 is SGHRS and CDR2 is YFSETQ. This CDR3 contains 14 residues. The CDR3 coding sequence is TGCGCCAGCAGCTTTGGACAGGGGGCAGATACGCAGTATTTT. Translated, it gives CASSFGQGADTQYF. Full variable domain (rest looked up from reference TRBV5-1 and TRBJ2-3): KAGVTQTPRYLIKTRGQQVTLSCSPISGHRSVSWYQQTPGQGLQFLFEYFSETQRNKGNFPGRFSGRQFSNSRSEMNVSTLELGDSALYLCASSFGQGADTQYFGPGTRLTVL.

In its sample, this clonotype was seen many times. This rearrangement joins TRBV4-2 to TRBJ2-7; weak D call: TRBD1 (6 bases). V lost 1 base, J lost 0 bases, and 10 bases lay in between. This CDR3 comprises 15 residues. Germline V gives CDR1 LGHNA, CDR2 YNFKEQ. CDR3 bases: TGTGCCAGCAGCCAAGCCCGGGACAACTCCTACGAGCAGTACTTC. Translation gives CASSQARDNSYEQYF.

By its share, this clonotype is medium-sized. CDR3: CASSLSGGSIGEQFF. DNA of the CDR3: TGTGCCAGCAGTTTATCGGGCGGGAGTATTGGTGAGCAGTTCTTC. V and J are TRBV28 and TRBJ2-1; 7 bases align to TRBD2. The CDR3 runs to 15 residues. The germline V gene has CDR1 MDHEN and CDR2 SYDVKM. The V segment lost 1 base and the J segment 9 bases; nucleotides outside the gene matches: 9. The full variable domain, with the rest looked up from reference TRBV28 and TRBJ2-1, is DVKVTQSSRYLVKRTGEKVFLECVQDMDHENMFWYRQDPGLGLRLIYFSYDVKMKEKGDIPEGYSVSREKKERFSLILESASTNQTSMYLCASSLSGGSIGEQFFGPGTRLTVL.

The sample holds many counts of this clonotype. V is TRBV4-3 and J is TRBJ1-5; tentatively, D is TRBD1 (6 bases). Per germline, CDR1 LGHNA and CDR2 YSLEER. V gave up 3 bases and J gave up 4 bases, with 7 bases separating them. The CDR3 length is 13 residues. The CDR3 spells CASSQDSNQPQHF. The CDR3, as DNA: TGCGCCAGCAGCCAGGACAGTAATCAGCCCCAGCATTTT.

Sample share makes this clonotype medium-sized. The chain employs TRBV28 and TRBJ2-5; D unclear. The CDR3 spans 14 residues. Trimming pared 5 bases from V and 5 bases from J, leaving 15 bases between. Germline lookup yields CDR1 MDHEN and CDR2 SYDVKM. The CDR3 DNA reads as TGTGCCAGCAGTGCCGCCACCTGGCGGGAGACCCAGTACTTC. Protein product: CASSAATWRETQYF.

This clonotype was seen ten or more times. This chain connects TRBV7-9 to TRBJ1-1, with D perhaps TRBD1 (6 bases). CDR1 is SEHNR, CDR2 FQNEAQ, per germline (reference sequence). The CDR3 covers 15 residues. Trimming cost V 5 bases and J 8 bases, with 21 bases left between them. The CDR3 loop is CASSPPRGATREAFF. As DNA, the CDR3 is TGTGCCAGCAGCCCACCCCGGGGGGCTACCCGGGAAGCTTTCTTT. Full variable domain (missing parts from reference TRBV7-9 and TRBJ1-1): DTGVSQNPRHKITKRGQNVTFRCDPISEHNRLYWYRQTLGQGPEFLTYFQNEAQLEKSRLLSDRFSAERPKGSFSTLEIQRTEQGDSAMYLCASSPPRGATREAFFGQGTRLTVV.

In its sample, this clonotype was seen many times. This chain uses TRBV6-9 with TRBJ1-5, with a possible D match to TRBD1 (5 bases). Germline CDR1 reads MNHGY; CDR2 reads SVAAGI. The V end was cut by 8 bases, the J end by 7 bases, with 15 bases between. The CDR3 loop spans 13 amino acids. CDR3 nucleotide sequence: TGTGCCAGCGGACACACCCAACCCCAGCCCCAGCATTTT. This sequence encodes CASGHTQPQPQHF.

Only a few counts were recorded for this clonotype. The chain recombines TRBV19 with TRBJ2-4, with D hard to call. Germline-derived CDR1 and CDR2 are LNHDA and SQIVND (reference sequence). The V end lost 3 bases, the J end lost 6 bases, and 12 bases lay between the germline ends. The CDR3 has 14 amino acids. CDR3: CASSMTWGRNIQYF. In DNA form, the CDR3 reads TGTGCCAGTAGTATGACATGGGGTCGAAACATTCAGTACTTC.

This clonotype is labeled as medium-sized. The chain is built from TRBV7-9 and TRBJ1-2; unclear D gene. V gave up 3 bases and J gave up 0 bases, with 11 bases separating them. From germline, CDR1 is SEHNR and CDR2 FQNEAQ (reference sequence). This CDR3 has 15 amino acids. Here the CDR3 DNA reads TGTGCCAGCAGCTTGGTCGCAGGTACTAACTATGGCTACACCTTC. Protein product: CASSLVAGTNYGYTF.

This clonotype counts as medium-sized. The V call is TRBV4-3, the J call TRBJ2-3; 7 nucleotides line up with TRBD1. The CDR3 totals 17 residues. In germline, CDR1 is LGHNA, CDR2 YSLEER. The V and J ends lost 1 base and 2 bases, in that order; junction bases with no gene match: 9. CDR3 bases: TGCGCCAGCAGCCAAGCACACCGGGACAGCTTCACAGATACGCAGTATTTT. The encoded protein is CASSQAHRDSFTDTQYF.